The clone carrying this T cell receptor beta chain was recorded many times. Its antigen is not known. The sample is drawn from a study of early T cells in non-severe SARS-CoV-2 infection. TCRdb re-called the 5' RACE reads with MiXCR, one entry per CDR3 protein. The data hold tens of thousands of distinct CDR3 sequences, with 9% to 10% observed a single time. V lost 5 bases and J 2 bases, leaving 13 bases between the germline ends. The CDR3 length is 15 residues. Study-wide results and limits: Clonotype matching in VDJdb favored anti-spike CD8 responses and did not capture private and CD4 specificities.

The sequences come from whole blood, collected at baseline. The chain links TRBV12-3 or TRBV12-4 to TRBJ2-4; D ambiguous. The receptor comes from an adult who was a healthcare worker with PCR-confirmed SARS-CoV-2 infection or an uninfected control (not recorded which). In DNA form, the CDR3 reads TGTGCCAGCAGTCGGGTCGAAGCCCCCAAAAACATTCAGTACTTC. This gives the protein CASSRVEAPKNIQYF.